This TCR beta chain came from a study of technical replicates of blood from a handful of donors. Clones were read by immunoSEQ multiplex PCR, and TCRdb kept only the in-frame ones, dropping some. The data show around 80,000 clones, approximately 90% seen once. Germline assignment: CDR1 SGHVS and CDR2 FNYEAQ. This CDR3 has 18 amino acids. Unmatched junction bases numbered 11, after V lost 3 bases and J lost 0 bases. What was sequenced was T cells isolated from PBMCs. V is TRBV7-6 and J is TRBJ2-1; 7 bases are a match to TRBD2. The clonotype originates from a human donor in good health. The CDR3 protein is CASSFVEGGPLSYNEQFF. The CDR3 DNA follows: TGTGCCAGCAGCTTTGTAGAGGGAGGGCCTCTCTCCTACAATGAGCAGTTCTTC.